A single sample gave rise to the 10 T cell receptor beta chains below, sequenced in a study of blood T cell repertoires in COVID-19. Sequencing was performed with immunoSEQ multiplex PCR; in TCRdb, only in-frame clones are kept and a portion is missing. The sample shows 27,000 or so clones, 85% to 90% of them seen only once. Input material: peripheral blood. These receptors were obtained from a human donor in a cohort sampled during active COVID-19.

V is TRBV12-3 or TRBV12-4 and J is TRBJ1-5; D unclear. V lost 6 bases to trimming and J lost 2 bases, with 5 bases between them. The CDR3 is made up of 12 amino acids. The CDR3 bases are TGTGCCAGCAGCCAGGGCAATCAGCCCCAGCATTTT. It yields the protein CASSQGNQPQHF.

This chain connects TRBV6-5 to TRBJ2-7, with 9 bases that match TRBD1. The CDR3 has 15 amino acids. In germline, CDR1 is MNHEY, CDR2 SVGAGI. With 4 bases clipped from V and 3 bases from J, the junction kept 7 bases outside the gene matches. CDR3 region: CASSSRGTGFYEQYF. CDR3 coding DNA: TGTGCCAGCAGTTCAAGGGGGACAGGGTTCTACGAGCAGTACTTC.

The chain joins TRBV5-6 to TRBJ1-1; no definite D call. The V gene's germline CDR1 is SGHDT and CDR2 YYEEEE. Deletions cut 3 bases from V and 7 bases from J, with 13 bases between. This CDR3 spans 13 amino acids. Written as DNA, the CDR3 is TGTGCCAGCAGCTACACGGACGGGAATGAAGCTTTCTTT. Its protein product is CASSYTDGNEAFF. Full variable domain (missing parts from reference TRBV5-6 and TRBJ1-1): DAGVTQSPTHLIKTRGQQVTLRCSPKSGHDTVSWYQQALGQGPQFIFQYYEEEERQRGNFPDRFSGHQFPNYSSELNVNALLLGDSALYLCASSYTDGNEAFFGQGTRLTVV.

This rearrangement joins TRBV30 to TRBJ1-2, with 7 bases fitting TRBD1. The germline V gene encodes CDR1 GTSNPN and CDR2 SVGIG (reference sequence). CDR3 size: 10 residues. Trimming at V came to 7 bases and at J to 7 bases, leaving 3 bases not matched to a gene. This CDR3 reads CASYRGGYTF. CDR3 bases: TGTGCCTCTTACAGGGGTGGCTACACCTTC.

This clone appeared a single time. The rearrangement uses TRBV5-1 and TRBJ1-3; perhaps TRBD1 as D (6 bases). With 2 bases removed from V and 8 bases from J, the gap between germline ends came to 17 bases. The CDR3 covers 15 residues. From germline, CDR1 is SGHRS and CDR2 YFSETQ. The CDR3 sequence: CASSLTGQTLDTIYF. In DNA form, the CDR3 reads TGCGCCAGCAGCTTAACCGGACAGACCCTAGACACCATATATTTT.

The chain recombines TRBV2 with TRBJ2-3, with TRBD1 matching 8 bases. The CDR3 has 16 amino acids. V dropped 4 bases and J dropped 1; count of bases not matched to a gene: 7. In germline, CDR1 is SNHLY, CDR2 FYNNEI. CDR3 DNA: TGTGCCAGCAGTGCTTCCGGGACAGGAGGCACAGATACGCAGTATTTT. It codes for CASSASGTGGTDTQYF.

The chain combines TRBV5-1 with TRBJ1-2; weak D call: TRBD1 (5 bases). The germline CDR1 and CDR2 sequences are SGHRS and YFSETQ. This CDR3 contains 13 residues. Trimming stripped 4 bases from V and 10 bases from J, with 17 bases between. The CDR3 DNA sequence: TGCGCCAGCAGCCAAGGGACTGCTGAGAACTACACCTTC. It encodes CASSQGTAENYTF.

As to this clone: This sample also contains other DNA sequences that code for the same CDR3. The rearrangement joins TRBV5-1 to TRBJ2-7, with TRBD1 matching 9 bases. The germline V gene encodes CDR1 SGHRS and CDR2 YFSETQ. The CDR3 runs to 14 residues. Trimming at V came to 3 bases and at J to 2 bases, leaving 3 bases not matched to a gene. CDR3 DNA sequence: TGCGCCAGCAGCTCTGGACAGGGGACCTACGAGCAGTACTTC. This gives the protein CASSSGQGTYEQYF. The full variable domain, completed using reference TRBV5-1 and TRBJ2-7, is KAGVTQTPRYLIKTRGQQVTLSCSPISGHRSVSWYQQTPGQGLQFLFEYFSETQRNKGNFPGRFSGRQFSNSRSEMNVSTLELGDSALYLCASSSGQGTYEQYFGPGTRLTVT.

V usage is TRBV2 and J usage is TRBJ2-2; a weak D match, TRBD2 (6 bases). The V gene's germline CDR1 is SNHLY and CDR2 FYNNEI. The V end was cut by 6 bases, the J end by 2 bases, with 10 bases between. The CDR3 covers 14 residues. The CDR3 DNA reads TGTGCCAGCAGGCAGGGACTTAACACCGGGGAGCTGTTTTTT. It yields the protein CASRQGLNTGELFF. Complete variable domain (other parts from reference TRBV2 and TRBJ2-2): EPEVTQTPSHQVTQMGQEVILRCVPISNHLYFYWYRQILGQKVEFLVSFYNNEISEKSEIFDDQFSVERPDGSNFTLKIRSTKLEDSAMYFCASRQGLNTGELFFGEGSRLTVL.

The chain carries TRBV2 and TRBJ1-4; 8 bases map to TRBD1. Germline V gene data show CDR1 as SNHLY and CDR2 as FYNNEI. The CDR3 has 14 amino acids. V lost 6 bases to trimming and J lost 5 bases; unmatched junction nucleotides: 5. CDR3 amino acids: CASRNRQGNEKLFF. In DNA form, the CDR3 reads TGTGCCAGCAGGAACAGACAGGGGAATGAAAAACTGTTTTTT.